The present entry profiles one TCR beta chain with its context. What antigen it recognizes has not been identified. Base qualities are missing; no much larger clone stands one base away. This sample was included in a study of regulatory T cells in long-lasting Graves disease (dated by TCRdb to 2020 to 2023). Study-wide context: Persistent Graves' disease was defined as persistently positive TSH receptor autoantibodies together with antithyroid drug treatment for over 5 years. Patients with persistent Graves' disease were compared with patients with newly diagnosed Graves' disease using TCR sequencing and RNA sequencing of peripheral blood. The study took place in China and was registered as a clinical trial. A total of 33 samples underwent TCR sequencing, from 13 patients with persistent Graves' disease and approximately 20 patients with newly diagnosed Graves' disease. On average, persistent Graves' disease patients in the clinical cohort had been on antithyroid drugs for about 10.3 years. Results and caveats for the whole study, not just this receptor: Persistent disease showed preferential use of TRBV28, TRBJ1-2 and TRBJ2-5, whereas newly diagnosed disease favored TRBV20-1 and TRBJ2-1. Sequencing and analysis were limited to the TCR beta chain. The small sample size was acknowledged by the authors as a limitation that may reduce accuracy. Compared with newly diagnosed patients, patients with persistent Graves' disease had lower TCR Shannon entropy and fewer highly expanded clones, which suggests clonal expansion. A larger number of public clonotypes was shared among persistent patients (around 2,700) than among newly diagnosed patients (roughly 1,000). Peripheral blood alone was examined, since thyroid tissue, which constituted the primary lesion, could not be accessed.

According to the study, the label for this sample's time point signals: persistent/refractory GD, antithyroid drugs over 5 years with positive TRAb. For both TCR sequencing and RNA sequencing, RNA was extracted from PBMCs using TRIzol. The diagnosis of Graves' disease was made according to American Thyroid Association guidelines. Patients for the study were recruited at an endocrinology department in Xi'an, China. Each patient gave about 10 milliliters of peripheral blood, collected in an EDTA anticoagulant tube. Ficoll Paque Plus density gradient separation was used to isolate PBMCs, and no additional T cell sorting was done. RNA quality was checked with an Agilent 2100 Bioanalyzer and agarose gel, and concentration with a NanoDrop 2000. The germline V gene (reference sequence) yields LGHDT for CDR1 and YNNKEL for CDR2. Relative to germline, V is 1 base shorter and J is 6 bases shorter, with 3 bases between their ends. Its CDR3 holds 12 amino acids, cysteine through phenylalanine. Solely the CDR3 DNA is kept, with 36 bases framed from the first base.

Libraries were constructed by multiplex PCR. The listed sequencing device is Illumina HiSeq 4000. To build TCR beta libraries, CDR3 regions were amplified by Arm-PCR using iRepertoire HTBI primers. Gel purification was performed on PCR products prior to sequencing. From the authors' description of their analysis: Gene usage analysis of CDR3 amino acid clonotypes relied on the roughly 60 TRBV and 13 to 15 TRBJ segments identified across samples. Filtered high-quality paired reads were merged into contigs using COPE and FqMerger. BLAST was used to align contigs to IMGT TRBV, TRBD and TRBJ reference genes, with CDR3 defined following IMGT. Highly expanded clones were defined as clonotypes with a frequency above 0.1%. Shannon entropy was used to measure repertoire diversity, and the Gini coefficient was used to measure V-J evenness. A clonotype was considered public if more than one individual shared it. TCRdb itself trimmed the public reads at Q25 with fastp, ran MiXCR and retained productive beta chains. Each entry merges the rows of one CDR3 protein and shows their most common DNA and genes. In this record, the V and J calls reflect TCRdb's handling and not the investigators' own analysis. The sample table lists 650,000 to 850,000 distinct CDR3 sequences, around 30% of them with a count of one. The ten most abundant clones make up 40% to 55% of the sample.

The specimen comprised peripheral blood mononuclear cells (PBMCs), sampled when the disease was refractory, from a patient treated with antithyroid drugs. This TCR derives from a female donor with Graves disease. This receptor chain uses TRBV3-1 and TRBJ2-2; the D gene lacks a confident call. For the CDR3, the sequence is CASSQVPGELFF. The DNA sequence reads TGTGCCAGCAGCCAAGTACCCGGGGAGCTGTTTTTT.